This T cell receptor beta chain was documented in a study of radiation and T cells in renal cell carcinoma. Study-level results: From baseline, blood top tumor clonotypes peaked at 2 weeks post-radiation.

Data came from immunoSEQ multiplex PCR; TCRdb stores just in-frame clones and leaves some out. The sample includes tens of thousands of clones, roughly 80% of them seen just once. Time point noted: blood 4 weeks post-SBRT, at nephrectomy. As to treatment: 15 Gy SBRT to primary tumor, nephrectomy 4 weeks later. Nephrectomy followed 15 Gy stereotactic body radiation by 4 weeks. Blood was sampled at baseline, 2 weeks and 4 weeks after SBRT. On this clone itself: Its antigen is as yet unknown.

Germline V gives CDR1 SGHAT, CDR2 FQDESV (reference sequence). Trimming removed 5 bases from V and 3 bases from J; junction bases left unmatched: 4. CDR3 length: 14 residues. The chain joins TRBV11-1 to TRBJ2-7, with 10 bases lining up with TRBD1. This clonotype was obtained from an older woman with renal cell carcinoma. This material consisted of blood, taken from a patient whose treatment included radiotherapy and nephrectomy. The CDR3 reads CASSAGTGDYEQYF. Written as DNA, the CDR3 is TGTGCCAGCAGCGCCGGGACAGGGGACTACGAGCAGTACTTC. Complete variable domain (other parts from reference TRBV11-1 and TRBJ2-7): EAEVAQSPRYKITEKSQAVAFWCDPISGHATLYWYRQILGQGPELLVQFQDESVVDDSQLPKDRFSAERLKGVDSTLKIQPAELGDSAMYLCASSAGTGDYEQYFGPGTRLTVT.